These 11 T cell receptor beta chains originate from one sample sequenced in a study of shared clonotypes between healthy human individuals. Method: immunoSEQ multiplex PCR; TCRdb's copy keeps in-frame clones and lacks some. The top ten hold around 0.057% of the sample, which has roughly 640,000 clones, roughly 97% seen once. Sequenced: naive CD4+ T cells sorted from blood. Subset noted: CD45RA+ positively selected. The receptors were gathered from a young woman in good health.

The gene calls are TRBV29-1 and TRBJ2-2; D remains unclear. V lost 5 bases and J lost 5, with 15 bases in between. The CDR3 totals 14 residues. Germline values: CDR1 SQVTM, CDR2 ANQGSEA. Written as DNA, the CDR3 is TGCAGCGTTCCTGCGGACCTGAATACCGGGGAGCTGTTTTTT. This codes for CSVPADLNTGELFF.

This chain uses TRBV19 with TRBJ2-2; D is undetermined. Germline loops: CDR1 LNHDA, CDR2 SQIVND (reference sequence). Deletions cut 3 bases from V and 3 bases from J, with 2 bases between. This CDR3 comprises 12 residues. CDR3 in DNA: TGTGCCAGTAGTATCTACACCGGGGAGCTGTTTTTT. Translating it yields CASSIYTGELFF.

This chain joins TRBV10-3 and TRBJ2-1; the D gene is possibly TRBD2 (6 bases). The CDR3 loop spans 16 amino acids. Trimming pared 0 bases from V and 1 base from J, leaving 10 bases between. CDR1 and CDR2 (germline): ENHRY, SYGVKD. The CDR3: CAISESGSRSYNEQFF. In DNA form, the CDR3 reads TGTGCCATCAGTGAGTCCGGGAGTAGGTCCTACAATGAGCAGTTCTTC.

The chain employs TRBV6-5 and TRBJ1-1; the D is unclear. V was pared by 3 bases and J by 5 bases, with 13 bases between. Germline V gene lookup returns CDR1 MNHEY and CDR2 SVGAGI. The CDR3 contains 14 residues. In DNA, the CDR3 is TGTGCCAGCAGTTATGATGGGGATGGGACTGAAGCTTTCTTT. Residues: CASSYDGDGTEAFF.

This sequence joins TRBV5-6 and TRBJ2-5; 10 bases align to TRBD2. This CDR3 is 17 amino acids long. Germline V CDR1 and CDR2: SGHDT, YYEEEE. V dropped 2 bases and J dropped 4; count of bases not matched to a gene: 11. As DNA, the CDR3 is TGTGCCAGCAGCTTTTCAACCGTAGCGGGAGGAGGAGAGACCCAGTACTTC. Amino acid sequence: CASSFSTVAGGGETQYF. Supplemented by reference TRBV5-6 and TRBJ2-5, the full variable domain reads DAGVTQSPTHLIKTRGQQVTLRCSPKSGHDTVSWYQQALGQGPQFIFQYYEEEERQRGNFPDRFSGHQFPNYSSELNVNALLLGDSALYLCASSFSTVAGGGETQYFGPGTRLLVL.

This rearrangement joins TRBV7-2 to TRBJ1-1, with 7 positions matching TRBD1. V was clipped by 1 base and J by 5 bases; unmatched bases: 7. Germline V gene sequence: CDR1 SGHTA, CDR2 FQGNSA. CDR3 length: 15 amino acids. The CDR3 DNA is TGTGCCAGCAGCTTAGAAGGGGGCAGTCTTACTGAAGCTTTCTTT. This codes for CASSLEGGSLTEAFF.

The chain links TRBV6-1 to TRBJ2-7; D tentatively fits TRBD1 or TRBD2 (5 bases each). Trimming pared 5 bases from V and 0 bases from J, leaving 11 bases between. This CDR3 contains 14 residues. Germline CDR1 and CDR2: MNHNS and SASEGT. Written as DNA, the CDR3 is TGTGCCAGCAGTAGGCCGGGGACCTCCTACGAGCAGTACTTC. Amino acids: CASSRPGTSYEQYF.

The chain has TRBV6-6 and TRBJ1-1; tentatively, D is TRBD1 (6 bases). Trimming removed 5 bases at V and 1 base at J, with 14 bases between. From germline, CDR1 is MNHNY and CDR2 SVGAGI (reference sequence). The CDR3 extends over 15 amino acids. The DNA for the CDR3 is TGTGCCAGCAGTAATTCTCCGGGGGCGAACACTGAAGCTTTCTTT. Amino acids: CASSNSPGANTEAFF.

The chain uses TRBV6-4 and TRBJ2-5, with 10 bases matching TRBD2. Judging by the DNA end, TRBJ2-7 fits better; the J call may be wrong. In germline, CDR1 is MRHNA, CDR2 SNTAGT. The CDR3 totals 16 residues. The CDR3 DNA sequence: TGTGCCAGCATAAGCGGGAGGGCCGGAAGGCGGTACGAGCAGTACTTC. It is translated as CASISGRAGRRYEQYF.

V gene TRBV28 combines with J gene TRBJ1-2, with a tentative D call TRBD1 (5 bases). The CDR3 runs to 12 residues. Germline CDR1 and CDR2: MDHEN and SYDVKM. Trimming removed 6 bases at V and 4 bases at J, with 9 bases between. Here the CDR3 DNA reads TGTGCCAGCAGCTACAGGTCCTATGGCTACACCTTC. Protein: CASSYRSYGYTF.

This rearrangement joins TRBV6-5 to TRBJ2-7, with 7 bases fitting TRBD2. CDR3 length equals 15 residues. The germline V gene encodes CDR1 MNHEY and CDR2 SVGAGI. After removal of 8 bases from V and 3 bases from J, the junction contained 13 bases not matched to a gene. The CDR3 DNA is TGTGCCAGCTCCATGGTGGGCGGGAGTGGCTACGAGCAGTACTTC. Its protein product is CASSMVGGSGYEQYF.